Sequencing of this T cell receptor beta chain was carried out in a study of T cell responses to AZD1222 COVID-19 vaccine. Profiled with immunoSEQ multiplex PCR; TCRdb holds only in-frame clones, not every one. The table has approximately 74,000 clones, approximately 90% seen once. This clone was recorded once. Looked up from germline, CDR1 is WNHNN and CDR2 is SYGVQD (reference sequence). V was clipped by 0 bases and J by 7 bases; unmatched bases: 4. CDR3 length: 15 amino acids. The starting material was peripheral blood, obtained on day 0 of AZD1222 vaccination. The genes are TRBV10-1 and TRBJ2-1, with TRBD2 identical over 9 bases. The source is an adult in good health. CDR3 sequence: CASSESGTSLNEQFF. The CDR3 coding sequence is TGCGCCAGCAGTGAGTCCGGGACTAGCTTGAATGAGCAGTTCTTC.